Below are 25 T cell receptor beta chains sequenced from a single sample in a study of T cell changes during pregnancy in multiple sclerosis. Clones were read by immunoSEQ multiplex PCR, and TCRdb kept only the in-frame ones, dropping some. The sample shows roughly 49,000 clones, 80% to 95% of them seen only once. The sample was CD4+ T cells from peripheral blood mononuclear cells, taken in the second trimester of pregnancy. The receptors shown here come from a female donor with multiple sclerosis, enrolled in a pregnancy study.

V and J are TRBV11-2 and TRBJ2-1, with TRBD2 as a possible D gene (5 bases). Trimming removed 0 bases at V and 4 bases at J, with 13 bases between. CDR3 length equals 16 residues. The germline gives CDR1 SGHAT, CDR2 FQNNGV. The CDR3 loop reads CASSLDPTTAYNEQFF. CDR3 coding DNA: TGTGCCAGCAGCTTAGACCCGACTACCGCTTACAATGAGCAGTTCTTC.

The genes are TRBV6-1 and TRBJ2-7; 11 bases are shared with TRBD2. This CDR3 comprises 18 residues. V shed 4 bases, J shed 3 bases, and the junction held 14 bases outside the gene matches. Germline V gene lookup returns CDR1 MNHNS and CDR2 SASEGT. CDR3 DNA: TGTGCCAGCAGTGCGATAGCACTAGCGGGAGATGGCGGCTACGAGCAGTACTTC. Amino acid sequence: CASSAIALAGDGGYEQYF.

This chain links TRBV10-3 with TRBJ2-1, with 9 bases identical to TRBD1. Germline-derived CDR1 and CDR2 are ENHRY and SYGVKD. The J segment lost 7 bases and the V segment lost 6 bases, leaving 4 bases of the junction unmatched. The CDR3 runs to 13 residues. The CDR3 nucleotides read TGTGCCATCAGCACAGGGGGCCGGAATGAGCAGTTCTTC. Amino acids: CAISTGGRNEQFF.

The chain recombines TRBV7-6 with TRBJ2-3, with D unresolved. Germline lookup yields CDR1 SGHVS and CDR2 FNYEAQ. The CDR3 spans 15 residues. Trimming pared 0 bases from V and 6 bases from J, leaving 13 bases between. CDR3 protein: CASSLAVGFADTQYF. CDR3 DNA: TGTGCCAGCAGCTTAGCAGTCGGTTTCGCGGATACGCAGTATTTT.

J is TRBJ2-1 and V is TRBV9; 8 bases agree with TRBD2. V lost 1 base and J lost 5; bases outside the gene matches: 5. Germline V gene sequence: CDR1 SGDLS, CDR2 YYNGEE. There are 15 residues in the CDR3. The CDR3 region is CASSVSSGANNEQFF. In DNA, the CDR3 is TGTGCCAGCAGCGTAAGTAGCGGGGCAAACAATGAGCAGTTCTTC.

This chain uses TRBV7-2 with TRBJ2-5, with TRBD2 as a possible D gene (6 bases). The V end was cut by 5 bases, the J end by 4 bases, with 17 bases between. Germline-derived CDR1 and CDR2 are SGHTA and FQGNSA. This CDR3 spans 15 amino acids. The CDR3: CASSPPGRGGETQYF. The CDR3 DNA reads TGTGCCAGCAGCCCGCCCGGAAGGGGAGGAGAGACCCAGTACTTC.

The rearrangement links TRBV10-2 to TRBJ2-5; D perhaps matches TRBD2 (5 bases). The germline V gene has CDR1 WSHSY and CDR2 SAAADI. The V end was cut by 5 bases, the J end by 2 bases, with 9 bases between. The CDR3 runs to 13 residues. The CDR3 DNA is TGCGCCAGCAGTCGTGCGGGTCAAGAGACCCAGTACTTC. Amino acid sequence: CASSRAGQETQYF.

The chain couples TRBV28 to TRBJ1-4, with 10 bases aligning to TRBD1. The CDR3 runs 14 residues. The germline V gene encodes CDR1 MDHEN and CDR2 SYDVKM. J gave up 7 bases and V 8 bases, and 7 bases lay outside the gene matches. The CDR3 DNA sequence: TGTGCCAGCGTAGACAGGGGGCGAGGTGAAAAACTGTTTTTT. Protein sequence: CASVDRGRGEKLFF.

This rearrangement joins TRBV27 to TRBJ2-2; a possible D gene is TRBD2 (6 bases). The V gene lost 6 bases and the J gene lost 6 bases, with 17 bases spanning the gap. This CDR3 region has 15 residues. CDR1 and CDR2 from the germline V gene are MNHEY and SMNVEV (reference sequence). DNA of the CDR3: TGTGCCAGCAGCAACGCGGGGCGGGTGGCCGGGGAGCTGTTTTTT. Translating gives CASSNAGRVAGELFF.

The chain combines TRBV4-1 with TRBJ1-2; TRBD1 matches at 7 bases. Looked up from germline, CDR1 is MGHRA and CDR2 is YSYEKL. The CDR3 has 16 residues. The ends lost 2 bases at V and 2 bases at J; junction bases unmatched: 8. In DNA, the CDR3 is TGCGCCAGCAGCCAACGGGACAGCGCCGAGAACTATGGCTACACCTTC. This translates into CASSQRDSAENYGYTF.

This clone appeared once. The gene calls are TRBV9 and TRBJ1-6; a weak D match, TRBD1 (6 bases). Germline loops: CDR1 SGDLS, CDR2 YYNGEE. The CDR3 sequence is 17 residues long. V was trimmed by 0 bases and J by 8 bases, leaving 18 bases between them. Written as DNA, the CDR3 is TGTGCCAGCAGCGTAGATCCAGGGGCAGCTATCGATTCACCCCTCCACTTT. Translation gives CASSVDPGAAIDSPLHF.

The chain employs TRBV5-1 and TRBJ2-1, with 7 bases identical to TRBD2. The ends lost 0 bases at V and 4 bases at J; junction bases unmatched: 7. Germline-derived CDR1 and CDR2 are SGHRS and YFSETQ. CDR3 length equals 16 residues. The CDR3 bases are TGCGCCAGCAGCTTGGTTGGCGGGAGAGCGTACAATGAGCAGTTCTTC. Protein: CASSLVGGRAYNEQFF. Looking up the rest from reference TRBV5-1 and TRBJ2-1 gives the full variable domain: KAGVTQTPRYLIKTRGQQVTLSCSPISGHRSVSWYQQTPGQGLQFLFEYFSETQRNKGNFPGRFSGRQFSNSRSEMNVSTLELGDSALYLCASSLVGGRAYNEQFFGPGTRLTVL.

The chain combines TRBV7-2 with TRBJ2-1, with 7 bases that match TRBD1. This CDR3 region has 12 residues. V lost 5 bases, J lost 9 bases, and 4 bases stayed unmatched. Germline V lookup: CDR1 SGHTA, CDR2 FQGNSA. This CDR3 reads CASSLGGTEQFF. Here the CDR3 DNA reads TGTGCCAGCAGCCTAGGGGGCACTGAGCAGTTCTTC.

This clone has just one count. The chain combines TRBV7-3 with TRBJ2-2, with 12 bases lining up with TRBD2. Trimming removed 3 bases from V and 4 bases from J; junction bases left unmatched: 9. This CDR3 contains 18 residues. CDR1 is SGHTA and CDR2 is FQGTGA in the germline V gene. CDR3: CASSLGVRGLAGTGELFF. CDR3 DNA: TGTGCCAGCAGCTTGGGGGTCAGGGGACTAGCGGGCACCGGGGAGCTGTTTTTT. Variable domain in full (rest from reference TRBV7-3 and TRBJ2-2): GAGVSQTPSNKVTEKGKYVELRCDPISGHTALYWYRQSLGQGPEFLIYFQGTGAADDSGLPNDRFFAVRPEGSVSTLKIQRTERGDSAVYLCASSLGVRGLAGTGELFFGEGSRLTVL.

This clone turned up a few times. V usage is TRBV30 and J usage is TRBJ2-5, with TRBD1 as a possible D gene (6 bases). This CDR3 has 14 amino acids. V lost 2 bases to trimming and J lost 1 base, with 11 bases between them. CDR1 is GTSNPN and CDR2 is SVGIG in the germline V gene (reference sequence). CDR3 bases: TGTGCCTGGAGTTTAAGGGACACCCAAGAGACCCAGTACTTC. Residues: CAWSLRDTQETQYF.

This clone was observed once. This chain links TRBV4-1 with TRBJ1-2; 10 nucleotides match TRBD1. This CDR3 comprises 15 residues. CDR1 is MGHRA, CDR2 YSYEKL, per germline. Germline trimming cut 1 base from V and 6 bases from J; bases unmatched to any gene: 5. The CDR3 DNA sequence: TGCGCCAGCAGCCAAGGACAGGGGGCTTATAATGGCTACACCTTC. This gives the protein CASSQGQGAYNGYTF.

The rearrangement links TRBV7-3 to TRBJ1-6; no clear D gene. Between the trimmed V and J ends, which lost 2 bases and 13 bases, there was a span of 15 bases. There are 14 residues in the CDR3. The germline CDR1 and CDR2 sequences are SGHTA and FQGTGA. The CDR3 nucleotides read TGTGCCAGCAGCTTAGGTGGAACTAGGACGCCCCTCCACTTT. This encodes CASSLGGTRTPLHF.

DNA for the CDR3: TGTGCCAGCAGCCCGGGACAGATGAACACTGAAGCTTTCTTT. Encoded protein: CASSPGQMNTEAFF. This sequence joins TRBV9 and TRBJ1-1, with 7 positions matching TRBD1. The CDR3 extends over 14 amino acids. V lost 4 bases, J lost 0 bases, and 3 bases stayed unmatched. Germline V CDR1 and CDR2: SGDLS, YYNGEE.

The chain employs TRBV10-3 and TRBJ2-1, with 9 bases that match TRBD2. Trimming at V came to 0 bases and at J to 7 bases, leaving 10 bases not matched to a gene. Germline CDR1 ENHRY, CDR2 SYGVKD. CDR3 length equals 17 residues. CDR3 amino acids: CAISESEISGSRNEQFF. DNA of the CDR3: TGTGCCATCAGTGAGTCGGAGATTAGCGGGAGTAGAAATGAGCAGTTCTTC.

The V call is TRBV5-1, the J call TRBJ2-5, with TRBD2 matching over 7 bases. The J segment lost 5 bases and the V segment lost 2 bases, leaving 12 bases of the junction unmatched. CDR1 SGHRS and CDR2 YFSETQ come from the germline V gene. The CDR3 extends over 16 amino acids. The CDR3 region has the DNA TGCGCCAGCAGCTTCCTTACTCGCGGGAGTGGGGAGACCCAGTACTTC. Translation: CASSFLTRGSGETQYF.

The rearrangement joins TRBV9 to TRBJ2-5, with 13 bases identical to TRBD2. The V and J ends lost 4 bases and 5 bases, in that order; junction bases with no gene match: 2. The CDR3 contains 14 residues. CDR1 SGDLS and CDR2 YYNGEE come from the germline V gene. The CDR3 reads CASSTGLAGETQYF. DNA of the CDR3: TGTGCCAGCAGCACGGGACTAGCGGGGGAGACCCAGTACTTC.

The chain is built from TRBV6-1 and TRBJ1-1; tentative D call: TRBD1 (5 bases). CDR3 size: 13 residues. Germline CDR1 MNHNS, CDR2 SASEGT. V was cut by 1 base and J by 6 bases, with 9 bases left in between. The CDR3: CASSEVDRSEAFF. The DNA for the CDR3 is TGTGCCAGCAGTGAAGTAGACAGATCTGAAGCTTTCTTT.

The V and J genes are TRBV7-2 and TRBJ2-3; the match to TRBD2 covers 8 bases. The length of the CDR3 is 14 residues. J lost 12 bases, V lost 3 bases, and 11 bases had no gene match. CDR1 is SGHTA and CDR2 is FQGNSA in the germline V gene. The CDR3, as DNA: TGTGCCAGCAGCTTGGGACTGACTAGCGCTGAACAGTATTTT. It is translated as CASSLGLTSAEQYF.

The V gene is TRBV6-1, the J gene TRBJ2-2; D unresolved. The CDR3 runs 15 residues. Per germline, CDR1 MNHNS and CDR2 SASEGT. The V end lost 2 bases, the J end lost 0 bases, and 7 bases lay between the germline ends. The CDR3 nucleotides are TGTGCCAGCAGTGAAATGAGCGCGAACACCGGGGAGCTGTTTTTT. Its protein is CASSEMSANTGELFF.

This chain links TRBV19 with TRBJ2-3, with TRBD2 matching over 8 bases. The CDR3 has 15 residues. The germline V gene encodes CDR1 LNHDA and CDR2 SQIVND (reference sequence). J was trimmed by 2 bases and V by 5 bases; bases with no gene match: 6. The CDR3 nucleotides are TGTGCCAGTAGTCCCCTAGCGGGCGCCACAGATACGCAGTATTTT. Translated, it gives CASSPLAGATDTQYF.